The next 5 T cell receptor beta chains were all read from a single sample in a study of blood T cell repertoires in COVID-19. Using immunoSEQ multiplex PCR, the repertoire was profiled, and TCRdb retains in-frame clones only, with some absent. There are approximately 99,000 clones in the sample; about 90% occur only once, and approximately 2.5% lies in the top ten. The sequenced sample was peripheral blood. These receptors all stem from a human donor in a cohort sampled during active COVID-19.

DNA for the CDR3: TGTGCCAGCAGCCTGAAACTGACAGGGGGCGAGACCCAGTACTTC. Its protein is CASSLKLTGGETQYF. The chain combines TRBV5-8 with TRBJ2-5, with TRBD1 identical over 10 bases. The CDR3 consists of 15 residues. The V and J ends lost 4 bases and 5 bases, in that order; junction bases with no gene match: 8. Germline CDR1 is SGHTS and CDR2 is YDEGEE.

J is TRBJ1-6 and V is TRBV27, with 8 bases aligning to TRBD1. The CDR3 has 17 residues. V trimming: 3 bases; J trimming: 0 bases; junction bases outside the gene matches: 4. The germline CDR1 and CDR2 sequences are MNHEY and SMNVEV (reference sequence). The CDR3 loop is CASSFGQGSSYNSPLHF. The CDR3 nucleotides are TGTGCCAGCAGTTTCGGACAGGGAAGCTCCTATAATTCACCCCTCCACTTT.

This chain uses TRBV6-1 with TRBJ1-5; D may be TRBD1 (5 bases). The CDR3 is 14 amino acids. V was shortened by 3 bases and J by 6 bases, with 12 bases between the two germline ends. Germline V CDR1 and CDR2: MNHNS, SASEGT. The CDR3 sequence: CASSDRGWIQPQHF. DNA of the CDR3: TGTGCCAGCAGTGACCGGGGGTGGATTCAGCCCCAGCATTTT.

This chain links TRBV6-4 with TRBJ2-2, with 7 bases aligning to TRBD1. The junction had 4 bases not matched to a gene; V was cut back by 6 bases and J by 0 bases. The CDR3 has 15 residues. Germline CDR1 is MRHNA and CDR2 is SNTAGT. The DNA of the CDR3 is TGTGCCAGCAGACCCGGGACAGCGAACACCGGGGAGCTGTTTTTT. Amino acid sequence: CASRPGTANTGELFF.

The V call is TRBV20-1, the J call TRBJ1-2, with D maybe TRBD1 (5 bases). Trimming removed 3 bases at V and 5 bases at J, with 10 bases between. Germline CDR1 is DFQATT and CDR2 is SNEGSKA (reference sequence). The CDR3 is 12 amino acids. The CDR3 loop reads CSASRQGYGYTF. As DNA, the CDR3 is TGCAGTGCTAGTAGGCAGGGATATGGCTACACCTTC.